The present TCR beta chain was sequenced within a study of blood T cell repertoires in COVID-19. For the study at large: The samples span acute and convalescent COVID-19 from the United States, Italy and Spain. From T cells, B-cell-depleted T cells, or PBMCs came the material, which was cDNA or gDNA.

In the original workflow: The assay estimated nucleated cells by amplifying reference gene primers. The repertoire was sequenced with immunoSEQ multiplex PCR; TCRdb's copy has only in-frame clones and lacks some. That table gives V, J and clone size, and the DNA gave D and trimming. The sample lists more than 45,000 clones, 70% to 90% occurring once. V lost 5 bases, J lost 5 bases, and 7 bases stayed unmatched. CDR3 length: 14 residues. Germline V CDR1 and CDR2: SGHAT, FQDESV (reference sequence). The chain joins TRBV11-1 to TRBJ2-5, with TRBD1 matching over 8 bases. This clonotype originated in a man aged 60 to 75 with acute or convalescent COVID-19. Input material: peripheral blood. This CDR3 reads CASSKRTGMETQYF. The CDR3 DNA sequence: TGTGCCAGCAGCAAACGGACAGGGATGGAGACCCAGTACTTC.